This record looks at one TCR beta chain sequence and its context. Its cognate antigen is unknown. This sample's treatment: oral pan-JAK inhibitor, 5-10 mg twice daily. This entry comes from a study of CD8+ T cells in alopecia areata. General study findings and limits: Only one nonresponder was present, which leaves the link between baseline CD8+ expansion and response uncertain. Clarity of TCR sharing across patients fell short of that in mice, possibly HLA-related. Scalp repertoires also include resident alphabeta T cells from normal skin.

V was clipped by 3 bases and J by 6 bases; unmatched bases: 10. CDR3 length equals 19 residues. Germline CDR1 reads MGHRA; CDR2 reads YSYEKL. Extracted RNA was reverse transcribed, and the resulting cDNA served as sequencing template. Some clones are missing from TCRdb's copy, which holds only in-frame ones; the method was immunoSEQ multiplex PCR. The sample holds roughly 40,000 clones, 92% seen once. The receptor was isolated from a human donor with alopecia areata. V is TRBV4-1 and J is TRBJ2-2, with 16 bases that match TRBD2. Here the sequenced sample was CD8+ T cells sorted from blood, taken at week 24, from a patient treated with tofacitinib. The CDR3 loop is CASSHAPGLAGGPAGELFF. The CDR3 coding sequence is TGCGCCAGCAGCCACGCTCCGGGACTAGCGGGGGGGCCCGCCGGGGAGCTGTTTTTT.